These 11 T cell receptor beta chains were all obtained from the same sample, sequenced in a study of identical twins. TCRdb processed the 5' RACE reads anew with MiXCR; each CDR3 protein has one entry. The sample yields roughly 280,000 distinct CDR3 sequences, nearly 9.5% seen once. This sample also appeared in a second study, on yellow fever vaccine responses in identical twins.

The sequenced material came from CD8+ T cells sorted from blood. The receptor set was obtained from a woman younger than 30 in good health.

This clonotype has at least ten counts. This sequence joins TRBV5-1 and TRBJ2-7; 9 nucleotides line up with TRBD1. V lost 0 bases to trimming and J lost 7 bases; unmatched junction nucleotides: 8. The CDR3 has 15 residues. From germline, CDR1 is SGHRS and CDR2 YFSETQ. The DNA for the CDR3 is TGCGCCAGCAGCTTGGCGTTCGGGACAGGGAGAGAGCAGTACTTC. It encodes CASSLAFGTGREQYF. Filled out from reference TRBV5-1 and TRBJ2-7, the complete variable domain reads KAGVTQTPRYLIKTRGQQVTLSCSPISGHRSVSWYQQTPGQGLQFLFEYFSETQRNKGNFPGRFSGRQFSNSRSEMNVSTLELGDSALYLCASSLAFGTGREQYFGPGTRLTVT.

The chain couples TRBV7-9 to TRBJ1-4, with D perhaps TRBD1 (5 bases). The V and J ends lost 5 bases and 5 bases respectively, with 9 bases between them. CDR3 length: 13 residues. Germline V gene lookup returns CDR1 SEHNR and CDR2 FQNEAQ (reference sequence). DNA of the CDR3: TGTGCCAGCAGCGGTTGGGGGAATGAAAAACTGTTTTTT. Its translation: CASSGWGNEKLFF.

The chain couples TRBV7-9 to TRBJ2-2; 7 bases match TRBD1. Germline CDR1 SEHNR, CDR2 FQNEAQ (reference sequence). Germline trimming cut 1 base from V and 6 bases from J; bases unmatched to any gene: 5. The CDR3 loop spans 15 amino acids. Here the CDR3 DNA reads TGTGCCAGCAGCTTAGTCACAGGGGTGCCCGGGGAGCTGTTTTTT. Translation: CASSLVTGVPGELFF.

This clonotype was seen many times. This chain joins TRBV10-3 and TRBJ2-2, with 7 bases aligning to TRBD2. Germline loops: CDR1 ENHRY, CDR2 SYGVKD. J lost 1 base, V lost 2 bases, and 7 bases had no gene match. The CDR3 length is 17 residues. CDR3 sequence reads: CAISEPGERENTGELFF. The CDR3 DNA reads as TGTGCCATCAGTGAGCCCGGTGAGCGGGAGAACACCGGGGAGCTGTTTTTT.

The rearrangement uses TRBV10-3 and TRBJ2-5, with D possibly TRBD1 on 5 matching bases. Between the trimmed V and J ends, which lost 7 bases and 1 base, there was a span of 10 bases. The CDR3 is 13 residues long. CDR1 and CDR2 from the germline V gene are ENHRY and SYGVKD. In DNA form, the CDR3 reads TGTGCCATCAAGAAAGACAGCCAAGAGACCCAGTACTTC. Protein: CAIKKDSQETQYF.

CDR3 loop: CASSFTNRWDEQFF. CDR3 in DNA: TGTGCCAGCAGCTTTACCAACAGGTGGGATGAGCAGTTCTTC. The chain recombines TRBV11-2 with TRBJ2-1, with D possibly matching TRBD1 (5 bases). This CDR3 has 14 residues. Trimming pared 3 bases from V and 8 bases from J, leaving 14 bases between. CDR1 is SGHAT, CDR2 FQNNGV, per germline.

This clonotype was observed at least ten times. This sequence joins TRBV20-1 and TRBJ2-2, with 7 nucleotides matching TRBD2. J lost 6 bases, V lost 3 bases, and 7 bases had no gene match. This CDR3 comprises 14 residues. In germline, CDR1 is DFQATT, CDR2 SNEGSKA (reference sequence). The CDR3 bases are TGCAGTGCTAGTCGACTAGCCGGCCCCGGGGAGCTGTTTTTT. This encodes CSASRLAGPGELFF.

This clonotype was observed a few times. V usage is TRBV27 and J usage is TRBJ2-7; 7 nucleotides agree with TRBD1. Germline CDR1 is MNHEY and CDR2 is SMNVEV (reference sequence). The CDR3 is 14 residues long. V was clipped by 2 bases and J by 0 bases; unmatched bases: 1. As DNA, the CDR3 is TGTGCCAGCAGTTTAGACAGGGACTCCTACGAGCAGTACTTC. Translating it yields CASSLDRDSYEQYF.

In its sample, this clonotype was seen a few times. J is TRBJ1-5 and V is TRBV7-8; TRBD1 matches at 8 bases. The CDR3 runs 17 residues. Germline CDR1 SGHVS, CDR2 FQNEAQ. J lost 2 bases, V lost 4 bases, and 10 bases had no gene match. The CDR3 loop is CASSSGQGGIGNQPQHF. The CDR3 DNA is TGTGCCAGCAGCTCCGGACAGGGTGGTATAGGCAATCAGCCCCAGCATTTT.

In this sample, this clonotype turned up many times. The CDR3 DNA sequence: TGCAGTGCTAGAACACTAGCGGGGATGAACACCGGGGAGCTGTTTTTT. The encoded protein is CSARTLAGMNTGELFF. The chain recombines TRBV20-1 with TRBJ2-2, with TRBD2 identical over 10 bases. Losses at the gene ends were 2 bases for V and 1 base for J; bases not matched to a gene: 4. This CDR3 has 16 amino acids. Looked up from germline, CDR1 is DFQATT and CDR2 is SNEGSKA (reference sequence).

CDR3 in amino acids: CASSLLGDGYTF. The CDR3 DNA reads TGCGCCAGCAGCTTGCTAGGGGATGGCTACACCTTC. This chain links TRBV5-1 with TRBJ1-2, with D possibly TRBD1 on 5 matching bases. Trimming shortened V by 1 base and J by 6 bases, and 7 bases separated the two germline ends. CDR1 SGHRS and CDR2 YFSETQ come from the germline V gene. The CDR3 is 12 amino acids.